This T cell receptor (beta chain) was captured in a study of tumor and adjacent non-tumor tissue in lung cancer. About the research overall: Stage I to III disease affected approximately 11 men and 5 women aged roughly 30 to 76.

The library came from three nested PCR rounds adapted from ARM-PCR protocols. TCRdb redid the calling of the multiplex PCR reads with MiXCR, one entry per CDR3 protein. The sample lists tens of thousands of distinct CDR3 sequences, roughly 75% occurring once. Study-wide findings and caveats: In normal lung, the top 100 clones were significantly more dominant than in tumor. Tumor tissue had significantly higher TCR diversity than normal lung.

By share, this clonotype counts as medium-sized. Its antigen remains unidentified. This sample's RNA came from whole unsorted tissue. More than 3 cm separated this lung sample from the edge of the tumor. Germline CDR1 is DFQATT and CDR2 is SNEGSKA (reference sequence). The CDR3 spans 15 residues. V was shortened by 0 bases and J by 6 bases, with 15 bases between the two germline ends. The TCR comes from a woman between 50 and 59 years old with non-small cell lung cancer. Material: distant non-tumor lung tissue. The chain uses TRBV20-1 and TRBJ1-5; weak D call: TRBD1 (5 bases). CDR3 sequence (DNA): TGCAGTGCTAGAGACCAGCGGCAGGGTTTTCAGCCCCAGCATTTT. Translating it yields CSARDQRQGFQPQHF.